This T cell receptor beta chain originates from a study of blood T cells in healthy people across ages. A second PCR, run for roughly 7 to 12 cycles, used a sample-barcoded 5' primer plus a J-beta primer mix. One entry per CDR3 protein results from TCRdb running MiXCR on the 5' RACE reads. The sample lists about 580,000 distinct CDR3 sequences; more than 45% were seen once. CDR1 and CDR2 (germline): SEHNR, FQNEAQ (reference sequence). The CDR3 loop spans 16 amino acids. After removal of 2 bases from V and 6 bases from J, the junction contained 10 bases not matched to a gene. At least 7 million PBMCs were isolated per sample.

This receptor was taken from a man older than 75 in good health. The chain links TRBV7-9 to TRBJ2-1; 7 bases line up with TRBD2. The sample comprised blood. CDR3 in DNA: TGTGCCAGCAGCTTACGGTCTAGTGGGGGGGGCAATGAGCAGTTCTTC. Protein: CASSLRSSGGGNEQFF.